The text below deals with one T cell receptor beta chain. Its antigen is as yet unknown. This entry is derived from a study of response to subunit inactivated influenza vaccine. This CDR3 has 15 amino acids. The V and J ends lost 4 bases and 7 bases, in that order; junction bases with no gene match: 13. The germline V gene has CDR1 LGHDT and CDR2 YNNKEL (reference sequence). General study findings and limits: Authors suggested each seasonal influenza vaccination recruits few new T cells.

TCRdb itself ran the RT-PCR reads through MiXCR, one entry per CDR3 protein. The table shows hundreds of thousands of distinct CDR3 sequences, with about an eighth occurring only once. The sequencing used PBMCs from blood, collected on the day of vaccination. The rearrangement joins TRBV3-1 to TRBJ2-7; 7 bases line up with TRBD2. The receptor's source is a man in his forties or fifties who received an inactivated influenza vaccine. CDR3 nucleotide sequence: TGTGCCAGCAGCCCTATGGGAGGGATTCCGGGGGAGCAGTACTTC. Protein sequence: CASSPMGGIPGEQYF.